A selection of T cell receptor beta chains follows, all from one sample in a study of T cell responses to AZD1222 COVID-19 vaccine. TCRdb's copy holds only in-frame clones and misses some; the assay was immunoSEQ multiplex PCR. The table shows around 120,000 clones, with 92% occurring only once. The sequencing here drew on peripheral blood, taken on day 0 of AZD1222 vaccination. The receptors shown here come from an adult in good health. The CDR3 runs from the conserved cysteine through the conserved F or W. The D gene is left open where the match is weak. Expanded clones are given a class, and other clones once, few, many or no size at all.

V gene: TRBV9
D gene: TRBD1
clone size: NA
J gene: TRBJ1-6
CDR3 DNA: TGTGCCAGCAGCGCTTCGACAGGGGTAAGGTCACCCCTCCACTTT
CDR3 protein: CASSASTGVRSPLHF

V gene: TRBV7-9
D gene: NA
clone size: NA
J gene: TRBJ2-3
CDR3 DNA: TGTGCCAGCAGCTTAGCCTTGATGGATACGCAGTATTTT
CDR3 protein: CASSLALMDTQYF

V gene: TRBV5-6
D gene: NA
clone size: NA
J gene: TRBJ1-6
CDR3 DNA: TGTGCCAGCAGCCGGGGAACACAGTATTCACCCCTCCACTTT
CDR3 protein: CASSRGTQYSPLHF

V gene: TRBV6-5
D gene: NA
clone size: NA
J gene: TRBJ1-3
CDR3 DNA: TGTGCCAGCAGCCCCACTAGCAGTCCTGGAAACACCATATATTTT
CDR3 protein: CASSPTSSPGNTIYF

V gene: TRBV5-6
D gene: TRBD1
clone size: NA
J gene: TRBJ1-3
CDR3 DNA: TGTGCCAGCAGCCAACAGGGGGCCTACTCTGGAAACACCATATATTTT
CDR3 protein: CASSQQGAYSGNTIYF

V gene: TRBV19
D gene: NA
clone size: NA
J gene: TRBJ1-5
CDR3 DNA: TGTGCCAGTAGTATAGATGGAGGTCGTGAAAGGGGAGAATCCTATAGCAATCAGCCCCAGCATTTT
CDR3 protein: CASSIDGGRERGESYSNQPQHF

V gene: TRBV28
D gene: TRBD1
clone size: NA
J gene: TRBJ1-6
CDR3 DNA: TGTGCCAGCAGTTCCGACAGGGGTTTATATTCCTATAATTCACCCCTCCACTTT
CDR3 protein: CASSSDRGLYSYNSPLHF

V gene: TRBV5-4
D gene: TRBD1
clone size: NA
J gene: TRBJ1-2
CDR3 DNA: TGTGCCAGCAGCTTGGGTCCAGGGGGCTTTGACTATGGCTACACCTTC
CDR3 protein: CASSLGPGGFDYGYTF

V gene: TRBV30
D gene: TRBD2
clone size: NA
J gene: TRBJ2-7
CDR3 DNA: TGTGCCTGGAAGCGGGACTCCTACGAGCAGTACTTC
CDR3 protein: CAWKRDSYEQYF

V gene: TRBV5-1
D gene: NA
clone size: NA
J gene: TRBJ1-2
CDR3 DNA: TGCGCCAGCAGCTTGGATACAGGGAGTGGTAGCTACACCTTC
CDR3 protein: CASSLDTGSGSYTF

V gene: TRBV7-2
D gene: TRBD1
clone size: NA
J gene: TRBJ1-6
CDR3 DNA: TGTGCCAGCAGCCTAATCCGGGACAGAAATTCACCCCTCCACTTT
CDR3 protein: CASSLIRDRNSPLHF

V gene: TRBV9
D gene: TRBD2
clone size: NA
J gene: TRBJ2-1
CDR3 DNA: TGTGCCAGCAGCGTAGCTGGGCTAGCGGGGGTTAACAATGAGCAGTTCTTC
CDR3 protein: CASSVAGLAGVNNEQFF

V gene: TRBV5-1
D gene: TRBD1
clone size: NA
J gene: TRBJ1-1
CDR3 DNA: TGCGCCAGCACCAGGGACAGGGCGAACACTGAAGCTTTCTTT
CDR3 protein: CASTRDRANTEAFF

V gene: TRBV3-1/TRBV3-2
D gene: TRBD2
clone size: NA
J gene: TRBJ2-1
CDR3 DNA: TGTGCCAGCAGCCACTTAGCGGGGGGTGGGGACAATGAGCAGTTCTTC
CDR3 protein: CASSHLAGGGDNEQFF

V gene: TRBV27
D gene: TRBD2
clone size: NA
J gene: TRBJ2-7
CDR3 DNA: TGTGCCAGCAGCCCGGGGGGGAGCTCCTACGAGCAGTACTTC
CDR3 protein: CASSPGGSSYEQYF

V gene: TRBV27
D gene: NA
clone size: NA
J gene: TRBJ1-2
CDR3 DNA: TGTGCCAGCAGTCCAGGAGCCACTACCGGCTACACCTTC
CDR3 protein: CASSPGATTGYTF

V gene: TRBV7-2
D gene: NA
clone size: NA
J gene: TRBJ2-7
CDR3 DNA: TGTGCCAGCAGCTTAGGAGGGTCCACCTACGAGCAGTACTTC
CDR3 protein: CASSLGGSTYEQYF

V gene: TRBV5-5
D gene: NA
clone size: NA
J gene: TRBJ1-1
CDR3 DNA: TGTGCCAGCAGCTTGGAGTGGAGGCGGACTGAAGCTTTCTTT
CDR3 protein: CASSLEWRRTEAFF

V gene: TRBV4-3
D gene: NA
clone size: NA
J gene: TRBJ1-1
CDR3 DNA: TGCGCCAGCAGCCAAGATTGGGTAATGAACACTGAAGCTTTCTTT
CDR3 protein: CASSQDWVMNTEAFF

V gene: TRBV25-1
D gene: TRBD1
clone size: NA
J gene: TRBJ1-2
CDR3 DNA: TGTGCCACCTGGACAGGGGATGGCTACACCTTC
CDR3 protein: CATWTGDGYTF

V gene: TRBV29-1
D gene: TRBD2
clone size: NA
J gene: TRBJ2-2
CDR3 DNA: TGCAGCGTTGAAGCCCCAACTAGCGCATATACCGGGGAGCTGTTTTTT
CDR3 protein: CSVEAPTSAYTGELFF

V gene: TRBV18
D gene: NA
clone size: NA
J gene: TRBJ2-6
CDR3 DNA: TGTGCCAGCTCTCCAGGGGTTTACGGGGCCAACGTCCTGACTTTC
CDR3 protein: CASSPGVYGANVLTF

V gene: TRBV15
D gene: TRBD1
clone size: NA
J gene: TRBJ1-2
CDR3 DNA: TGTGCCACCAGCAGAGAACACAGGGGAAATGGCTACACCTTC
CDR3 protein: CATSREHRGNGYTF

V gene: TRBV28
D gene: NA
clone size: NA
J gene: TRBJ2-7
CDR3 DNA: TGTGCCAGCAGACCTAGCCGGAGTTCTTTCTACGAGCAGTACTTC
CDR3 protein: CASRPSRSSFYEQYF

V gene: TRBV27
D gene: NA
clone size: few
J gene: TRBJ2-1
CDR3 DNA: TGTGCCAGCAGCCTAGTGGGCAATGAGCAGTTCTTC
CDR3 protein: CASSLVGNEQFF

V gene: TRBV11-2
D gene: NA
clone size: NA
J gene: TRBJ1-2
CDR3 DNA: TGTGCCAGCAGCCCCGCGGGGGGAACTAGGAATGGCTACACCTTC
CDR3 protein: CASSPAGGTRNGYTF

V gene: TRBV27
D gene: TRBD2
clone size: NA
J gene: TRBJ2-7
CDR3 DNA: TGTGCCAGCAGCCGCGAGCGGGGAAGTCACGAGCAGTACTTC
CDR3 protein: CASSRERGSHEQYF

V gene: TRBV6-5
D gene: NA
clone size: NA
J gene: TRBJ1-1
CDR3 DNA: TGTGCCAGCAGTTACAGTATCGTGAACACTGAAGCTTTCTTT
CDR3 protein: CASSYSIVNTEAFF

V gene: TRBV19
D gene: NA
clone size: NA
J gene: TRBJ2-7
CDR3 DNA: TGTGCCAGTAGTAGGAGCAGGTTTGGAGCCTACGAGCAGTACTTC
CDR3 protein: CASSRSRFGAYEQYF

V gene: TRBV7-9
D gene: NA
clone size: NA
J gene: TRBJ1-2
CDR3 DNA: TGTGCCAGCAGCCAAGCTGGGGAGCTTACTGAGGGGGTCTTC
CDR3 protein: CASSQAGELTEGVF

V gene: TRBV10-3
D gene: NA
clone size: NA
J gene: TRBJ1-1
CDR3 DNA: TGTGCCATCAGTGATGAGGTACTGAACACTGAAGCTTTCTTT
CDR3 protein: CAISDEVLNTEAFF

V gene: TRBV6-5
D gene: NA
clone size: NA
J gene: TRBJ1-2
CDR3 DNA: TGTGCCACTTTGACGGGGCGCGCTTATGGCTACACCTTC
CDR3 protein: CATLTGRAYGYTF

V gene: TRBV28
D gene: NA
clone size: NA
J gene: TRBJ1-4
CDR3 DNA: TGTGCCAGCAGTTTCCCAATGGGTAATGAAAAACTGTTTTTT
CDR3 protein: CASSFPMGNEKLFF

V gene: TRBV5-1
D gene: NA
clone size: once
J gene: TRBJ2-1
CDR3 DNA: TGCGCCAGCAGCTTGGCCTTCCTAAATGAGCAGTTCTTC
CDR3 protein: CASSLAFLNEQFF

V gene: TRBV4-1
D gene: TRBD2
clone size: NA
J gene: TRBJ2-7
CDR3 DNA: TGCGCCAGCAGCCAAGTGGTCCTTGTCGGAGCGGGAGGGTACGAGCAGTACTTC
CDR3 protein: CASSQVVLVGAGGYEQYF

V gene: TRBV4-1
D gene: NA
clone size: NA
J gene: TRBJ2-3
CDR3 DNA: TGCGCCAGCAGCGCACTCACCCTACTAGAGAGCACAGATACGCAGTATTTT
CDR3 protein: CASSALTLLESTDTQYF

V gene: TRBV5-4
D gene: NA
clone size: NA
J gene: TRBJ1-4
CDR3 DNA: TGTGCCAGCAGCTTGGTTGATACGGAAAAACTGTTTTTT
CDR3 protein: CASSLVDTEKLFF

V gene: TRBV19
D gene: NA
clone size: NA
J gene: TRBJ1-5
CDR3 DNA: TGTGCCAGTCGGACAGACCCCTTGAATCAGCCCCAGCATTTT
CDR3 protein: CASRTDPLNQPQHF

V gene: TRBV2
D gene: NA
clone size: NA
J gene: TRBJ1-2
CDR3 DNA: TGTGCCAGCAGCAAAACGGGGGTTACCAACTATGGCTACACCTTC
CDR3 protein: CASSKTGVTNYGYTF

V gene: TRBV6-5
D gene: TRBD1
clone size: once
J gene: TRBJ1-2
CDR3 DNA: TGTGCCAGCAGTTACTCCTCGGGACAGAACTATGGCTACACCTTC
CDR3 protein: CASSYSSGQNYGYTF